Listed here is a single T cell receptor (beta chain). Germline V gene lookup returns CDR1 MNHNY and CDR2 SVGAGI (reference sequence). This CDR3 region has 13 residues. Trimming stripped 6 bases from V and 4 bases from J, with 12 bases between. This sample was included in a study of T cell responses to AZD1222 COVID-19 vaccine. The table came from immunoSEQ multiplex PCR; TCRdb's copy has only in-frame clones and leaves some out. This repertoire comprises over 130,000 clones; its ten largest clones make up 2.2%. Material for sequencing was peripheral blood. The clonotype comes from an adult in good health. The chain carries TRBV6-6 and TRBJ1-2, with D unclear. The CDR3 spells CASSPRETYGYTF. The CDR3 region has the DNA TGTGCCAGCAGCCCACGAGAGACCTATGGCTACACCTTC.